Shown below are 2 T cell receptor beta chains from a single sample sequenced in a study of blood T cell repertoires in COVID-19. Repertoires were generated with immunoSEQ multiplex PCR, while TCRdb's copy carries only in-frame clones and drops some. The sample comprises under 130,000 clones, around 81% of which are singletons, and roughly 9.4% rests with the top ten. Sequencing was performed on peripheral blood. The receptors come from a woman in her seventies with acute or convalescent COVID-19.

The J gene is TRBJ1-3, the V gene TRBV30; TRBD1 might be the D (6 bases). V lost 0 bases to trimming and J lost 4 bases, with 10 bases between them. This CDR3 has 14 residues. CDR1 and CDR2 (germline): GTSNPN, SVGIG (reference sequence). CDR3: CAWSVGQPGNTIYF. DNA of the CDR3: TGTGCCTGGAGTGTAGGACAGCCCGGAAACACCATATATTTT.

The chain couples TRBV5-5 to TRBJ1-5, with D possibly being TRBD1 (5 bases). V dropped 0 bases and J dropped 7 bases, with 11 bases sitting between them. The germline CDR1 and CDR2 sequences are SGHKS and YYEKEE (reference sequence). This CDR3 is built from 14 residues. CDR3 coding DNA: TGTGCCAGCAGCTTGGGACAGAGAACACAGCCCCAGCATTTT. This gives the protein CASSLGQRTQPQHF. The variable domain in full, with the rest retrieved from reference TRBV5-5 and TRBJ1-5, is DAGVTQSPTHLIKTRGQQVTLRCSPISGHKSVSWYQQVLGQGPQFIFQYYEKEERGRGNFPDRFSARQFPNYSSELNVNALLLGDSALYLCASSLGQRTQPQHFGDGTRLSIL.